Below are 24 T cell receptor beta chains sequenced from a single sample in a study of post-analysis software for immune sequencing data (dated by TCRdb to the mid-2010s). Paper-wide results and their limitations: Patients showed significantly higher frequencies than controls for several TRBV segments, among them TRBV5-6, TRBV5-1 and TRBV20-1.

These TCRs are of unknown antigen specificity. Receptor amplification or capture employed PCR. These reads were obtained on an Illumina HiSeq 2500. Unique molecular identifiers were incorporated into TCR beta cDNA libraries to reduce PCR and sequencing biases. Through fastp at Q25 and MiXCR, TCRdb rebuilt clones from the public reads, retaining in-frame beta chains. Every CDR3 protein is listed once, alongside the most common genes and DNA of its rows. The sample profile shows about 200,000 distinct CDR3 sequences; 29% of them were found once. Nearly 3.5% of the sample lies in the top ten. Sequenced input: blood. The receptors come from a girl between 2 and 17 years old with multiple sclerosis.

This chain connects TRBV6-2 or TRBV6-3 to TRBJ2-2; the D is unclear. Germline V gene lookup returns CDR1 MNHEY and CDR2 SVGEGT. V dropped 7 bases and J dropped 3 bases, with 6 bases sitting between them. The CDR3 contains 12 residues. Here the CDR3 DNA reads TGTGCCAGCACATCATACACCGGGGAGCTGTTTTTT. It encodes CASTSYTGELFF.

This clonotype was detected many times. The rearrangement links TRBV5-1 to TRBJ2-7; D remains ambiguous. Germline CDR1 is SGHRS and CDR2 is YFSETQ. The CDR3 has 13 residues. V dropped 2 bases and J dropped 5 bases, with 11 bases sitting between them. The DNA for the CDR3 is TGCGCCAGCAGCTTTCCCGGTTCCCACGAGCAGTACTTC. It yields the protein CASSFPGSHEQYF.

This chain links TRBV29-1 with TRBJ1-1; 8 bases are a match to TRBD1. Trimming at V came to 7 bases and at J to 7 bases, leaving 5 bases not matched to a gene. Germline V CDR1 and CDR2: SQVTM, ANQGSEA. The CDR3 contains 11 residues. This chain's CDR3 is CSAQDRGEAFF. The CDR3 DNA follows: TGCAGCGCACAAGACAGGGGTGAAGCTTTCTTT. Together with reference TRBV29-1 and TRBJ1-1, the CDR3 gives the full variable domain: SAVISQKPSRDICQRGTSLTIQCQVDSQVTMMFWYRQQPGQSLTLIATANQGSEATYESGFVIDKFPISRPNLTFSTLTVSNMSPEDSSIYLCSAQDRGEAFFGQGTRLTVV.

The chain is built from TRBV6-5 and TRBJ1-5; 7 bases line up with TRBD1. This CDR3 region has 14 residues. Germline-derived CDR1 and CDR2 are MNHEY and SVGAGI. Germline trimming cut 6 bases from V and 4 bases from J; bases unmatched to any gene: 6. CDR3 nucleotides: TGTGCCAGCAGCGGGACAGCCAAAAATCAGCCCCAGCATTTT. Its translation is CASSGTAKNQPQHF.

The chain is built from TRBV29-1 and TRBJ2-5, with 11 positions matching TRBD2. With 5 bases clipped from V and 4 bases from J, the junction kept 0 bases outside the gene matches. The CDR3 sequence is 12 residues long. Germline V gene data show CDR1 as SQVTM and CDR2 as ANQGSEA. DNA of the CDR3: TGCAGCGTTCTAGCGGGAGGAGAGACCCAGTACTTC. It yields the protein CSVLAGGETQYF.

A word on this clonotype: A much larger clone differs by one base, so this may be a read error. The V call is TRBV2, the J call TRBJ2-5, with a weak D call TRBD2 (5 bases). Germline lookup yields CDR1 SNHLY and CDR2 FYNNEI. With 6 bases removed from V and 1 base from J, the gap between germline ends came to 9 bases. This CDR3 comprises 13 residues. CDR3 nucleotides: TGTGCCAGCAGGAGGAGGCGCCAAGAGACCCAGTACTTC. This translates into CASRRRRQETQYF.

There are a few counts of this clonotype. The V call is TRBV5-1, the J call TRBJ2-5; 7 positions agree with TRBD1. The germline CDR1 and CDR2 sequences are SGHRS and YFSETQ. This CDR3 is built from 15 residues. V trimming: 4 bases; J trimming: 2 bases; junction bases outside the gene matches: 8. The CDR3 coding sequence is TGCGCCAGCAGCCGCCAACCGGGACAGCAAGAGACCCAGTACTTC. It encodes CASSRQPGQQETQYF.

This clonotype was seen many times. J is TRBJ2-6 and V is TRBV7-9; TRBD1 matches at 7 bases. The CDR3 is made up of 18 amino acids. Trimming at V came to 2 bases and at J to 0 bases, leaving 7 bases not matched to a gene. Germline V gives CDR1 SEHNR, CDR2 FQNEAQ (reference sequence). CDR3 region: CASSLSGDSPSGANVLTF. CDR3 nucleotides: TGTGCCAGCAGCTTAAGTGGGGACAGCCCCTCTGGGGCCAACGTCCTGACTTTC.

This clonotype was picked up many times. The chain uses TRBV20-1 and TRBJ1-2; D unresolved. This CDR3 has 16 amino acids. Per germline, CDR1 DFQATT and CDR2 SNEGSKA (reference sequence). Deletions cut 5 bases from V and 0 bases from J, with 19 bases between. For the CDR3, the DNA is TGCAGTGCTCGTACTGATAAGACGGTAGCTAACTATGGCTACACCTTC. This encodes CSARTDKTVANYGYTF.

V and J are TRBV20-1 and TRBJ2-7, with TRBD1 as a possible D gene (5 bases). Trimming cost V 6 bases and J 1 base, with 22 bases left between them. CDR3 size: 16 residues. CDR1 and CDR2 (germline): DFQATT, SNEGSKA (reference sequence). The CDR3 is CSALPGFGSGSYEQYF. CDR3 sequence (DNA): TGCAGTGCCCTCCCAGGCTTTGGATCAGGGTCCTACGAGCAGTACTTC.

Notes on this clonotype: A much larger clonotype is one base distant, so this may be a read error. This chain uses TRBV24-1 with TRBJ2-7; a possible D gene is TRBD1 (6 bases). V lost 0 bases and J lost 2, with 10 bases in between. CDR1 is KGHDR and CDR2 is SFDVKD in the germline V gene. The CDR3 extends over 15 amino acids. CDR3: CATSDLTGNPYEQYV. The CDR3 DNA reads TGTGCCACCAGTGATTTGACAGGGAACCCCTACGAGCAGTACGTC.

The chain recombines TRBV4-1 with TRBJ1-1; D is uncertain. The germline V gene encodes CDR1 MGHRA and CDR2 YSYEKL. Trimming left V 1 base short and J 11 bases short, with 8 bases between. CDR3 length: 11 residues. The CDR3 loop reads CASSQGFGAFF. The CDR3 nucleotides are TGCGCCAGCAGCCAAGGGTTCGGCGCTTTCTTT.

Concerning this clonotype itself: It may be a read error: a sequence one base away is much more abundant. This chain connects TRBV25-1 to TRBJ2-1; no definite D call. Germline CDR1 and CDR2: MGHDK and SYGVNS. The CDR3 covers 13 residues. The CDR3 sequence: CASREWAENEQFF. The CDR3 DNA reads as TGTGCCAGCAGGGAATGGGCGGAAAATGAGCAGTTCTTC.

On this clonotype: Just one base apart from a much larger clone, this may be a read error. In DNA, the CDR3 is TGTGCCGGTAGCGCCCGGGACAGGGGAACTGAAGCTTTCTTT. Amino acids: CAGSARDRGTEAFF. This sequence joins TRBV6-6 and TRBJ1-1; 10 bases fit TRBD1. In germline, CDR1 is MNHNY, CDR2 SVGAGI (reference sequence). The trim removed 11 bases at V and 5 bases at J, leaving 11 bases unmatched. The CDR3 loop spans 14 amino acids.

The sample holds a few counts of this clonotype. The chain carries TRBV7-9 and TRBJ2-7; D may match TRBD1 or TRBD2 (6 bases each). This CDR3 is 13 amino acids long. The ends were cut back, 8 bases at V and 4 bases at J, with 15 bases in the middle. Germline-derived CDR1 and CDR2 are SEHNR and FQNEAQ (reference sequence). The CDR3 protein is CASGRGGSYEQYF. CDR3 coding DNA: TGTGCCAGCGGCAGAGGGGGGTCGTACGAGCAGTACTTC.

This clonotype was seen a handful of times. The rearrangement uses TRBV5-1 and TRBJ2-7; TRBD2 agrees at 7 bases. Per the germline V gene, CDR1 is SGHRS and CDR2 is YFSETQ. The V and J ends lost 6 bases and 3 bases, in that order; junction bases with no gene match: 15. The CDR3 runs to 16 residues. The DNA of the CDR3 is TGCGCCAGCACTAATGACCCCGGGACTACCATCTACGAGCAGTACTTC. Translation gives CASTNDPGTTIYEQYF.

The chain employs TRBV20-1 and TRBJ2-7; 7 positions agree with TRBD1. V shed 5 bases and J 3 bases; nucleotides not matched to a gene: 10. Germline loops: CDR1 DFQATT, CDR2 SNEGSKA (reference sequence). The CDR3 consists of 14 residues. The CDR3 protein is CSAFTPGQSYEQYF. The CDR3 DNA is TGCAGTGCTTTTACGCCGGGACAGAGCTACGAGCAGTACTTC.

In this sample, this clonotype turned up a few times. The chain couples TRBV30 to TRBJ1-2, with D maybe TRBD1 (6 bases). Per germline, CDR1 GTSNPN and CDR2 SVGIG (reference sequence). The CDR3 covers 13 residues. V lost 1 base to trimming and J lost 7 bases, with 13 bases between them. The CDR3 is CAWSAPVRGGYTF. Written as DNA, the CDR3 is TGTGCCTGGAGTGCCCCCGTCAGGGGTGGCTACACCTTC.

The chain has TRBV20-1 and TRBJ2-7, with D hard to call. CDR1 DFQATT and CDR2 SNEGSKA come from the germline V gene (reference sequence). V was shortened by 3 bases and J by 4 bases, with 10 bases between the two germline ends. The CDR3 runs to 12 residues. CDR3 nucleotides: TGCAGTGCTAGTGTTTCAGGATACGAGCAGTACTTC. It is translated as CSASVSGYEQYF.

CDR3 sequence: CASSQWTGSNQPQHF. CDR3 in DNA: TGTGCCAGCAGCCAATGGACAGGTAGCAATCAGCCCCAGCATTTT. V usage is TRBV16 and J usage is TRBJ1-5; 7 nucleotides match TRBD1. V gave up 1 base and J gave up 0 bases; unmatched junction bases: 0. Germline V gene lookup returns CDR1 KGHSY and CDR2 FQNENV. The CDR3 runs 15 residues.

The CDR3 is CASSLEGAGTQYF. For the CDR3, the DNA is TGCGCCAGCAGCTTAGAGGGGGCTGGGACGCAGTATTTT. The chain links TRBV5-1 to TRBJ2-3; TRBD1 aligns across 7 bases. The CDR3 totals 13 residues. V lost 2 bases, J lost 9 bases, and 6 bases stayed unmatched. Germline loops: CDR1 SGHRS, CDR2 YFSETQ.

Worth noting for this clonotype: One end of the junction does not line up with germline, which may come from a read error. The chain recombines TRBV7-9 with TRBJ2-3; 8 bases align to TRBD2. Germline CDR1 SEHNR, CDR2 FQNEAQ (reference sequence). The CDR3 is made up of 15 amino acids. The CDR3 is CASSEPWTSIDTQYF. CDR3 in DNA: TGTGCCAGCAGCGAGCCCTGGACTAGCATAGATACGCAGTATTTT. The full variable domain, its missing parts supplied by reference TRBV7-9 and TRBJ2-3, is DTGVSQNPRHKITKRGQNVTFRCDPISEHNRLYWYRQTLGQGPEFLTYFQNEAQLEKSRLLSDRFSAERPKGSFSTLEIQRTEQGDSAMYLCASSEPWTSIDTQYFGPGTRLTVL.

The chain combines TRBV6-1 with TRBJ1-1, with D perhaps matching TRBD1 (6 bases). CDR3 length equals 14 residues. The germline gives CDR1 MNHNS, CDR2 SASEGT. Trimming stripped 10 bases from V and 3 bases from J, with 18 bases between. The DNA of the CDR3 is TGTGCCACCCTTCCCAGGGGAGGAGACACTGAAGCTTTCTTT. Translation gives CATLPRGGDTEAFF.

This clonotype has just a few counts. This chain links TRBV20-1 with TRBJ1-1, with TRBD1 matching 9 bases. Germline V gives CDR1 DFQATT, CDR2 SNEGSKA (reference sequence). The CDR3 is 16 residues long. After removal of 6 bases from V and 1 base from J, the junction contained 12 bases not matched to a gene. CDR3 nucleotide sequence: TGCAGTGCAGATTCTCCGGGACAGGGAAGGAACACTGAAGCTTTCTTT. Residues: CSADSPGQGRNTEAFF.